This T cell receptor (beta chain) is from a study of Ad26.COV2.S vaccination and SARS-CoV-2 variants. CDR1 and CDR2 (germline): SNHLY, FYNNEI. V was cut by 7 bases and J by 4 bases, with 7 bases left in between. There are 11 residues in the CDR3. The repertoire was sequenced with immunoSEQ multiplex PCR; TCRdb's copy has only in-frame clones and lacks some. The sample records about 460,000 clones, roughly nine tenths being singletons. The treatment denotes: roughly 20 received Ad26.COV2.S at low or high dose, single or two shots; 5 received placebo; per-sample allocation not given. All samples were drawn on day 63, counting from the first vaccine or placebo injection.

The material sequenced was peripheral blood, taken in a trial of Ad26.COV2.S vaccine versus placebo. The J gene is TRBJ1-2, the V gene TRBV2; D gene unclear. The origin of this receptor is a person aged 18-65 years who received the Ad26.COV2.S COVID-19 vaccine or a placebo. CDR3 nucleotide sequence: TGTGCCAGCAACACCGCCTATGGCTACACCTTC. Translating gives CASNTAYGYTF.